This TCR beta chain was documented in a study of cytomegalovirus exposure and HLA in healthy donors. Of note for this clone: As yet, its antigen is unknown.

The CDR3 has 15 residues. From germline, CDR1 is SGDLS and CDR2 YYNGEE. Trimming removed 0 bases from V and 0 bases from J, with 6 bases in between. PCR amplification relied on 60 Vbeta primers (plus 13 Jbeta primers). TCRdb's copy holds only in-frame clones and misses some; the assay was immunoSEQ multiplex PCR. The sample data list over 55,000 clones. Whole-study findings and limits: Analyzed later, association rates of TCRs varied across HLA loci, with DRB1 most and HLA-C fewest. The authors assumed roughly uniform sequencing depth across donors for presence/absence analyses.

The chain links TRBV9 to TRBJ2-2, with D hard to call. This sequence was found in a boy younger than 18 in good health and CMV-seronegative. Sequencing input: PBMCs. The CDR3 nucleotides read TGTGCCAGCAGCGTAGGCGGTGCGAACACCGGGGAGCTGTTTTTT. As protein: CASSVGGANTGELFF.